This TCR beta chain was found in a study of T cells after yellow fever vaccination. TCRdb re-analysed the 5' RACE reads in MiXCR, keeping a single row per CDR3 protein. There are fewer than 400,000 distinct CDR3 sequences in the sample; about 10% occur only once, and over 3% lies in the top ten. V lost 6 bases and J lost 2, with 14 bases in between. The CDR3 is 15 residues long. Germline assignment: CDR1 SGHTA and CDR2 FQGNSA. The receptor was derived from a man aged 18 to 29 who received the YFV17D yellow fever vaccine. This material consisted of CD4+ T cells sorted from PBMCs, taken 45 days after the yellow fever booster vaccination. The gene calls are TRBV7-2 and TRBJ1-3; tentatively, D is TRBD1 (5 bases). CDR3 residues: CASSRWGGAGNTIYF. The CDR3 DNA reads as TGTGCCAGCAGTCGGTGGGGGGGTGCTGGAAACACCATATATTTT.